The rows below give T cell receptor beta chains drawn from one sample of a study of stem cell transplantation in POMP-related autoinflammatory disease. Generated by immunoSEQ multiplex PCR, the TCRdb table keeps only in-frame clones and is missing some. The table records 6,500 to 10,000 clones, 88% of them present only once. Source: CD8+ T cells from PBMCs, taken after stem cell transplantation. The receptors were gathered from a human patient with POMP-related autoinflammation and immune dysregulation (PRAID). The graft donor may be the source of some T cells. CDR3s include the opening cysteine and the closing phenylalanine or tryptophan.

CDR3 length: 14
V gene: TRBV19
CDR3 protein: CASNGAGGLHEQYF

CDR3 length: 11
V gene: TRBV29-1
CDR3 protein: CSVGQDYEQYF

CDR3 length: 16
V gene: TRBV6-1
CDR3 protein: CASSEAYIRGTGELFF

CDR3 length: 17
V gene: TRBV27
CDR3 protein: CASSLSIAGLPYNEQFF

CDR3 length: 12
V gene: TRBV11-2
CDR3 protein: CASSLTTDTQYF

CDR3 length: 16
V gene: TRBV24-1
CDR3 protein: CATSGLAGGSYNEQFF

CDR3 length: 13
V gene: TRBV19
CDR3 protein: CASRPPLYNEQFF

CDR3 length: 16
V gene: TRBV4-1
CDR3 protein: CASSHVYTKRTDTQYF

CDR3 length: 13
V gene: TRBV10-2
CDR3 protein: CASSEVGRETQYF

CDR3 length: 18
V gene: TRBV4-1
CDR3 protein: CASSQVTGTGGIRRPQHF

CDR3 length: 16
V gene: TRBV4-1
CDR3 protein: CASSQTTGGGWNEQFF

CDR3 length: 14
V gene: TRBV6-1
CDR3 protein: CASSETGVHQPQHF

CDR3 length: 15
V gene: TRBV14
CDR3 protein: CASSHLAVSYNEQFF

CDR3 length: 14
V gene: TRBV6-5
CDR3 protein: CASSYSGQAGTQYF

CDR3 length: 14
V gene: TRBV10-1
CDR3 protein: CASSRSYGTGELFF

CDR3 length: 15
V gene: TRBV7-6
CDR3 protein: CASSLASGSQETQYF

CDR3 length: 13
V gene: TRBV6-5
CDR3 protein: CASSYLGLGELFF

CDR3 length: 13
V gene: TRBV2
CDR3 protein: CASREPLTGISNF

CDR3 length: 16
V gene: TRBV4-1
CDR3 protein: CASSQMGQRGNEKLFF

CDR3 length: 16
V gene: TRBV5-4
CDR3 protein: CASSSRPGQSSYEQYF

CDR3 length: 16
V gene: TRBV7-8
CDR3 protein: CASSLAPGLTYNEQFF

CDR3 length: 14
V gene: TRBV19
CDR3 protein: CASSMTGARNEQFF

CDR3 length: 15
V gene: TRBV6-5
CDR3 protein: CASSPRGGTYNEQFF